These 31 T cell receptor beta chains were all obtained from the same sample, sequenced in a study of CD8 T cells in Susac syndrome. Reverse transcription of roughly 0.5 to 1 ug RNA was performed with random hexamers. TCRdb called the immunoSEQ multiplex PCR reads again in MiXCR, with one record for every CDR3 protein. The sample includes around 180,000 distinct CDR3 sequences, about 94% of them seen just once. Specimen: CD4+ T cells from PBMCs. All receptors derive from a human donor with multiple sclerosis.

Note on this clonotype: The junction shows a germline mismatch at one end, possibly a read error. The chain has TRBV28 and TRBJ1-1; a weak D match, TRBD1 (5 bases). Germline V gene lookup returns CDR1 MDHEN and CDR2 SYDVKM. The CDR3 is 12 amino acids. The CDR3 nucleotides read TGTGCCAGCAGTCCACTCGAGAGGGGCACCCATTTT. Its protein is CASSPLERGTHF. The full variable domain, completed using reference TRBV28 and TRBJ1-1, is DVKVTQSSRYLVKRTGEKVFLECVQDMDHENMFWYRQDPGLGLRLIYFSYDVKMKEKGDIPEGYSVSREKKERFSLILESASTNQTSMYLCASSPLERGTHFGQGTRLTVV.

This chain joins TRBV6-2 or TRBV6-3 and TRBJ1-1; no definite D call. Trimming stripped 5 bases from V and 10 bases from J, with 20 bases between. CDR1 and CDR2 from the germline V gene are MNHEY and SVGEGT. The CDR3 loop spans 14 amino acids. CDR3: CASSLPGQAVGAFF. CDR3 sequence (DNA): TGTGCCAGCAGTCTACCGGGCCAGGCTGTAGGAGCTTTCTTT.

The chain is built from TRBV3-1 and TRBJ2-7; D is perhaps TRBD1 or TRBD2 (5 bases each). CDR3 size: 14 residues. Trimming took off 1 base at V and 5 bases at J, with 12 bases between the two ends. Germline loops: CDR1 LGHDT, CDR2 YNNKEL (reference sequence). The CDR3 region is CASSQAAGTHEQYF. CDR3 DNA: TGTGCCAGCAGCCAAGCCGCAGGGACGCACGAGCAGTACTTC.

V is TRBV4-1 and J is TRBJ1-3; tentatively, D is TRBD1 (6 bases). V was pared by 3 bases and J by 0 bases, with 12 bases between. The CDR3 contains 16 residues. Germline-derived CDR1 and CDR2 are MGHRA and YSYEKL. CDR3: CASSHPTGPSGNTIYF. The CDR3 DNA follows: TGCGCCAGCAGCCATCCCACAGGGCCCTCTGGAAACACCATATATTTT.

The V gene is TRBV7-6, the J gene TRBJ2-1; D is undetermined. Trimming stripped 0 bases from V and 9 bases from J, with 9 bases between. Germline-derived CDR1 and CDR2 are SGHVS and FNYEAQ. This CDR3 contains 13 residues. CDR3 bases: TGTGCCAGCAGCTTAGCGGCAGGCGGTGAGCAGTTCTTC. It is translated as CASSLAAGGEQFF.

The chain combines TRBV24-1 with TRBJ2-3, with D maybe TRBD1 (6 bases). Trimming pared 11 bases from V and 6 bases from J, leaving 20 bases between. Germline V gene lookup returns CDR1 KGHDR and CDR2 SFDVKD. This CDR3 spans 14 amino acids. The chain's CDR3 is CAIQGHRAIDTQYF. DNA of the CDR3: TGTGCCATCCAGGGGCACAGGGCGATCGATACGCAGTATTTT.

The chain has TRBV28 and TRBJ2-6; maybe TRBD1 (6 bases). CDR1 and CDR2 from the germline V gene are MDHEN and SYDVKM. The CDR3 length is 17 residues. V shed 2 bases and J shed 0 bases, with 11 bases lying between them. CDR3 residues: CASSLGTSFSGANVLTF. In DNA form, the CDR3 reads TGTGCCAGCAGTTTAGGGACATCTTTCTCTGGGGCCAACGTCCTGACTTTC.

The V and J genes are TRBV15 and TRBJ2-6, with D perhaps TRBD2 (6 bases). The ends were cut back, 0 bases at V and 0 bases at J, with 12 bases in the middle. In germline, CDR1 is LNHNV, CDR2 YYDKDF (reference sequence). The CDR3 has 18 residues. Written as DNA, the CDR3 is TGTGCCACCAGCAGAGAGTCGGGACTTACCTCTGGGGCCAACGTCCTGACTTTC. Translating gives CATSRESGLTSGANVLTF. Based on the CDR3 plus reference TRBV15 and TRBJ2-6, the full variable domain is DAMVIQNPRYQVTQFGKPVTLSCSQTLNHNVMYWYQQKSSQAPKLLFHYYDKDFNNEADTPDNFQSRRPNTSFCFLDIRSPGLGDTAMYLCATSRESGLTSGANVLTFGAGSRLTVL.

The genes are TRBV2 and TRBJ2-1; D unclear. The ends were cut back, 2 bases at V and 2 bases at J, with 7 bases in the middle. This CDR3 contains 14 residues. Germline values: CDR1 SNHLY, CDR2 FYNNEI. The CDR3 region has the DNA TGTGCCAGCAGTGAACGGGTGACCTACAATGAGCAGTTCTTC. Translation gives CASSERVTYNEQFF.

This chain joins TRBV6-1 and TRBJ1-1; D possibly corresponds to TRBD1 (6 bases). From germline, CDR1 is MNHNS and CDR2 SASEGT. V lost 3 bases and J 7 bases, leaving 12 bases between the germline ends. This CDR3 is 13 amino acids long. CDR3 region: CASSDLPQGEAFF. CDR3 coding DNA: TGTGCCAGCAGTGACCTACCACAGGGTGAAGCTTTCTTT.

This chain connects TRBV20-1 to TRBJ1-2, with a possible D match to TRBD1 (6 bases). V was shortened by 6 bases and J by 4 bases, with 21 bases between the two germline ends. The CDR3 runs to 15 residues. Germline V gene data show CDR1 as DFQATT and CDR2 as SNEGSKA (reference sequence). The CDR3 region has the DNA TGCAGTGCCAAAGTGCCCAGGGGTGGAGGCTATGGCTACACCTTC. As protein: CSAKVPRGGGYGYTF.

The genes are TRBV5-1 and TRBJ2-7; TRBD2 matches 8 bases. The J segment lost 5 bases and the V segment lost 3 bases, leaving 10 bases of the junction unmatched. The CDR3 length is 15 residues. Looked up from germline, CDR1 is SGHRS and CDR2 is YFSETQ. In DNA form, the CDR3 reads TGCGCCAGCAGCTCGAGAAGCGGGGGCGTAAACGAGCAGTACTTC. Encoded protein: CASSSRSGGVNEQYF.

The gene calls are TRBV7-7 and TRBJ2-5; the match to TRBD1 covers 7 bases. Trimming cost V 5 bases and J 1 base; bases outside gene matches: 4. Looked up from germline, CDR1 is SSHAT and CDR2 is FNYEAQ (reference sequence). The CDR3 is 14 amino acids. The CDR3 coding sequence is TGTGCCAGCAGCCCCGGGACAGCCCAAGAGACCCAGTACTTC. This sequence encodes CASSPGTAQETQYF.

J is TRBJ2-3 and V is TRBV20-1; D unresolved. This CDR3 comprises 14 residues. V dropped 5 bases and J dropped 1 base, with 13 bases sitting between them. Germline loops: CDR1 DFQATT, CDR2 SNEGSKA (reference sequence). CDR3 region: CSASPLTRTDTQYF. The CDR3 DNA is TGCAGTGCTTCTCCCCTGACCCGCACAGATACGCAGTATTTT.

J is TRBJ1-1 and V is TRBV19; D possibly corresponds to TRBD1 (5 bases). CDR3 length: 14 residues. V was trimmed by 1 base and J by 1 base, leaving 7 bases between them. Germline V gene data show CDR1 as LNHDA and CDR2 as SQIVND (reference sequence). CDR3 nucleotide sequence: TGTGCCAGTAGTATAGCGACAGAGAACACTGAAGCTTTCTTT. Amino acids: CASSIATENTEAFF.

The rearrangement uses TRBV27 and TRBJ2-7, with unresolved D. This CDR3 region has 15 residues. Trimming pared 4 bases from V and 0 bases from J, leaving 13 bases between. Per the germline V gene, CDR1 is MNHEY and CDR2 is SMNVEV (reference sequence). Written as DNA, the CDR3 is TGTGCCAGCAGTTCTCTGACCAAACCCTCCTACGAGCAGTACTTC. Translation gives CASSSLTKPSYEQYF.

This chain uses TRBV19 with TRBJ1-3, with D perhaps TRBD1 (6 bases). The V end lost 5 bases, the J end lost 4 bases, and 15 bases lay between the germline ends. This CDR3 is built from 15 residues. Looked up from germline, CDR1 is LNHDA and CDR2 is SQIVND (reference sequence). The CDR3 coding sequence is TGTGCCAGTAGTCCCCTGGACAGCTTCGGAAACACCATATATTTT. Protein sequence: CASSPLDSFGNTIYF.

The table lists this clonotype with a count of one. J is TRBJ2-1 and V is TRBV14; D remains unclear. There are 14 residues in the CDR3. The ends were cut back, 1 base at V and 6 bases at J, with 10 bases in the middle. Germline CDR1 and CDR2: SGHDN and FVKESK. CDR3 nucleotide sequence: TGTGCCAGCAGCCAAGCTAATGGGTTCAATGAGCAGTTCTTC. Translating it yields CASSQANGFNEQFF.

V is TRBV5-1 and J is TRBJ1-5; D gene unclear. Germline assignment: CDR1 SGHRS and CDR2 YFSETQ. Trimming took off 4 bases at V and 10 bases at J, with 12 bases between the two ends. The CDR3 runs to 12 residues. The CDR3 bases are TGCGCCAGCAGCCCGGACGGCAGCCCCCAGCATTTT. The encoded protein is CASSPDGSPQHF.

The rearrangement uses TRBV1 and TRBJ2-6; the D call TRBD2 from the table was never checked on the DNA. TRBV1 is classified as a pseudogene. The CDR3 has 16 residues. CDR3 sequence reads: CTSSQRAQTGANVLTF. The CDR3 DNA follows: TGCACCAGCAGCCAGCGGGCCCAGACTGGGGCCAACGTCCTGACTTTC.

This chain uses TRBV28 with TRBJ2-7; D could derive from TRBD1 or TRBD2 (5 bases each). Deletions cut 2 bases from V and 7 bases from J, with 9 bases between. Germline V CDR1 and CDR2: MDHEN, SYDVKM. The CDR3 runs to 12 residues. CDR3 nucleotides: TGTGCCAGCAGTTTAGGGGGTCGAGAGCAGTACTTC. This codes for CASSLGGREQYF. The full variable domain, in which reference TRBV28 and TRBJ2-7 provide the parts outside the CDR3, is DVKVTQSSRYLVKRTGEKVFLECVQDMDHENMFWYRQDPGLGLRLIYFSYDVKMKEKGDIPEGYSVSREKKERFSLILESASTNQTSMYLCASSLGGREQYFGPGTRLTVT.

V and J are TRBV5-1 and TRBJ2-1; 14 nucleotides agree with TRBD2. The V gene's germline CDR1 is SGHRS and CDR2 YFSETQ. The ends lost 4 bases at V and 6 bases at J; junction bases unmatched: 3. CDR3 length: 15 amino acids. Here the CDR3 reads CASSQGLAGVNEQFF. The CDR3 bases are TGCGCCAGCAGCCAGGGACTAGCGGGGGTCAATGAGCAGTTCTTC.

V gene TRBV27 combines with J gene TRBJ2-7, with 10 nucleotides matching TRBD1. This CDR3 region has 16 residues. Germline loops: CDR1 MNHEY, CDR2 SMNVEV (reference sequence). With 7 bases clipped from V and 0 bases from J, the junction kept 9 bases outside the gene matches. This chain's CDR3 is CASKLTGGPISYEQYF. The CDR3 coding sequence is TGTGCCAGCAAACTGACAGGGGGCCCCATCTCCTACGAGCAGTACTTC.

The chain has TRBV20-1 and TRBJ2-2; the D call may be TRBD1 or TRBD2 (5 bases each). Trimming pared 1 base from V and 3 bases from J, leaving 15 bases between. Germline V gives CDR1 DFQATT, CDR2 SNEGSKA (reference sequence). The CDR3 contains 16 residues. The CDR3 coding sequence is TGCAGTGCTAGAGGCCTCAGGGTTAGCGACACCGGGGAGCTGTTTTTT. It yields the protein CSARGLRVSDTGELFF.

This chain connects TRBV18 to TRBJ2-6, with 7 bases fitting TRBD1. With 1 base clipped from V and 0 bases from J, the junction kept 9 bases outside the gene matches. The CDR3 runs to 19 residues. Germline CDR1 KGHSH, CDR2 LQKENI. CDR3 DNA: TGTGCCAGCTCACCACGCCCGGGACAGAAACACTCTGGGGCCAACGTCCTGACTTTC. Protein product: CASSPRPGQKHSGANVLTF.

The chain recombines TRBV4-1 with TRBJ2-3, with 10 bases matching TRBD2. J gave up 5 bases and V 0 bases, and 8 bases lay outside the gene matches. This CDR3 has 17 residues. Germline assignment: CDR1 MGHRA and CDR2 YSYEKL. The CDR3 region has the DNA TGCGCCAGCAGCCAAGATATCAGCGGGGGGGCATTAGATACGCAGTATTTT. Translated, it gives CASSQDISGGALDTQYF.

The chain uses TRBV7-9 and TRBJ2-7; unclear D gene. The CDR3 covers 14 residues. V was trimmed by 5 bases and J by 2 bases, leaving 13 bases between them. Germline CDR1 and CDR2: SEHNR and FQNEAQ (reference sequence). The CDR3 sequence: CASSPGPTAYEQYF. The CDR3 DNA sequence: TGTGCCAGCAGCCCAGGACCTACTGCCTACGAGCAGTACTTC.

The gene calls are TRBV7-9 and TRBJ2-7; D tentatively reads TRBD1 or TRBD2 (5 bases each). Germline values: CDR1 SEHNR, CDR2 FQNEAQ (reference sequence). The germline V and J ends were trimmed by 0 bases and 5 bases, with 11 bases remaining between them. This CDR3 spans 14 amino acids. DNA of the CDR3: TGTGCCAGCAGCTTAGCGCGAGGGGTCCACGAGCAGTACTTC. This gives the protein CASSLARGVHEQYF.

The CDR3 region is CATSRGGAGTYNEQFF. DNA for the CDR3: TGTGCCACCAGCAGAGGCGGTGCCGGGACCTACAATGAGCAGTTCTTC. This chain links TRBV15 with TRBJ2-1; the D gene is possibly TRBD2 (5 bases). This CDR3 comprises 16 residues. Per germline, CDR1 LNHNV and CDR2 YYDKDF (reference sequence). The V end lost 1 base, the J end lost 2 bases, and 12 bases lay between the germline ends.

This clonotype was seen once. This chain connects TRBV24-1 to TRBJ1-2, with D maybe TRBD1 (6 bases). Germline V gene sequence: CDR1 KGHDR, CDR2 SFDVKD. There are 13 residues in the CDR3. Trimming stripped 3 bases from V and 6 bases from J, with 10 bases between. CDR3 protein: CATSDGGRDGYTF. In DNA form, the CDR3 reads TGTGCCACCAGTGATGGGGGGCGCGATGGCTACACCTTC.

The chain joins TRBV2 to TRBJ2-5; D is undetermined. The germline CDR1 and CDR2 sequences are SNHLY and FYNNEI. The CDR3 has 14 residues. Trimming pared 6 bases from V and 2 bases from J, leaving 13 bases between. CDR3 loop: CASRDGENQETQYF. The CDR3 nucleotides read TGTGCCAGCAGGGACGGAGAAAATCAAGAGACCCAGTACTTC.